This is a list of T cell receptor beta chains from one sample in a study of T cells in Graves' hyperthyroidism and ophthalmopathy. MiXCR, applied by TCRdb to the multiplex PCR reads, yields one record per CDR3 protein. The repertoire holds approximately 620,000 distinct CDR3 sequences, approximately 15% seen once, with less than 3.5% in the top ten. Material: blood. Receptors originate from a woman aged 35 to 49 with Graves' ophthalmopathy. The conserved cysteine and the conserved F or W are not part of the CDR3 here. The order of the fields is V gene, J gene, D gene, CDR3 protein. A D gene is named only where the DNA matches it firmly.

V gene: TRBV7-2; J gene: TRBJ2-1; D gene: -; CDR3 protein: ASSLVPSYNEQF
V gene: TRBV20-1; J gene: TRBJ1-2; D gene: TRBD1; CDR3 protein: SAQRTGTLSGYT
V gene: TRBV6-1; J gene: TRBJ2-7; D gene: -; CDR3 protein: ASSPNAASYEQY
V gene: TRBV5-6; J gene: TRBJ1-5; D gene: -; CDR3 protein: ASSPYERDRGQPQH
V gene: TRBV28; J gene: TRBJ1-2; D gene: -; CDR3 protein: ASSLRPVQGYGYT
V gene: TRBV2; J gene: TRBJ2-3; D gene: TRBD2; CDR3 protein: ASSETKTGGPLNTQY
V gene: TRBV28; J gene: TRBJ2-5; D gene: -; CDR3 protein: ASSLSNLRALNVTQY
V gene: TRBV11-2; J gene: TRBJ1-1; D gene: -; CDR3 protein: ASSPLAGATEAF
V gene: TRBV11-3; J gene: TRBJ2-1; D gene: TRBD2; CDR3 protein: ASSPNSGGTYNEQF
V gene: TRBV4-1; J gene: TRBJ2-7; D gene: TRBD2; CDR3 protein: ASSQPTSGVSSYEQY